These T cell receptor beta chains were read from a single sample in a study of Ad26.COV2.S vaccination and SARS-CoV-2 variants. Only in-frame clones appear in the TCRdb table, and some are missing; sequencing was by immunoSEQ multiplex PCR. The sample contains about 250,000 clones, about 89% of which appear only once. The sequencing used peripheral blood, collected in a trial of Ad26.COV2.S vaccine versus placebo. The origin of the receptors is a person between 18 and 65 years old who received the Ad26.COV2.S COVID-19 vaccine or a placebo. Both conserved end residues are part of each CDR3. The D gene is left open where the match is weak. Size tells how often a clone was seen (once, few, many) or the class of an expanded clone, and some rows leave it out.

len,abundance,v_gene,j_gene,d_gene,CDR3nt,CDR3aa
12,.,TRBV19,TRBJ1-5,.,TGTGCCGCCCGGGCAGGGAATCAGCCCCAGCATTTT,CAARAGNQPQHF
14,.,TRBV5-1,TRBJ2-7,.,TGCGCCAGCAGCTTGGTGGGTAGCTCCTACGAGCAGTACTTC,CASSLVGSSYEQYF
16,.,TRBV7-2,TRBJ1-5,TRBD1,TGTGCCAGCAGCGGGGGGGGGACAGGGTCCAATCAGCCCCAGCATTTT,CASSGGGTGSNQPQHF
15,.,TRBV19,TRBJ2-7,TRBD1,TGTGCCAGTAGTATTGAGGGACAGGGGGCTAACGAGCAGTACTTC,CASSIEGQGANEQYF
12,many,TRBV3-1/TRBV3-2,TRBJ1-4,.,TGTGCCAGCAGCCAGAGTAATGAAAAACTGTTTTTT,CASSQSNEKLFF
13,.,TRBV11-2,TRBJ2-4,.,TGTGCCAGCAGTTCTAACACTAAAAACATTCAGTACTTC,CASSSNTKNIQYF
17,.,TRBV6-6,TRBJ1-6,TRBD1,TGTGCCAGCAGTCAAACCAGGGACAGGGGGATATCCAGACCCCTCCACTTT,CASSQTRDRGISRPLHF
16,.,TRBV28,TRBJ1-2,.,TGTGCCAGCAGTTTCCGCAGCATCATACAGGGAGGAGGCTACACCTTC,CASSFRSIIQGGGYTF
16,.,TRBV4-2,TRBJ2-7,.,TGTGCCAGCAGCCAAGATGTACAGTTTAGCTCCTACGAGCAGTACTTC,CASSQDVQFSSYEQYF
14,.,TRBV11-2,TRBJ2-5,.,TGTGCCAGCAGCTTAACGGGGGCCGGGGAGACCCAGTACTTC,CASSLTGAGETQYF
17,few,TRBV4-2,TRBJ1-2,TRBD1,TGTGCCAGCAGCCAAGACTCCGGGACAGGGGACCTCCTTGGCTACACCTTC,CASSQDSGTGDLLGYTF
15,.,TRBV4-1,TRBJ2-3,TRBD1,TGCGCCAGCAGCCTCCGGGACAGAAGCACAGATACGCAGTATTTT,CASSLRDRSTDTQYF
14,few,TRBV5-1,TRBJ1-1,TRBD1,TGCGCCAGCAGCCCGAGCACAGGGGGCCTTGAAGCTTTCTTT,CASSPSTGGLEAFF
15,.,TRBV10-3,TRBJ2-7,.,TGTGCCATCAGTGAGTTGGGGGCGGGGACCTACGAGCAGTACTTC,CAISELGAGTYEQYF
13,.,TRBV12-3/TRBV12-4,TRBJ1-1,.,TGTGCCAGCAGTTTACTCCAAGGGACTGAAGCTTTCTTT,CASSLLQGTEAFF
18,.,TRBV7-8,TRBJ1-6,TRBD1,TGTGCCAGCAGCTTAGCGCGTGCACCGGGACAGGGGAACTCACCCCTCCACTTT,CASSLARAPGQGNSPLHF
14,.,TRBV11-3,TRBJ2-3,TRBD1,TGTGCCAGCAGCCCCGACAGGGACCCAGATACGCAGTATTTT,CASSPDRDPDTQYF
14,.,TRBV7-9,TRBJ1-1,.,TGTGCCAGCAGCTTAACCCCCTCGAACACTGAAGCTTTCTTT,CASSLTPSNTEAFF
15,.,TRBV7-9,TRBJ2-3,.,TGTGCCAGCAGCTTAGCGCGGGGGCGCGGAGATACGCAGTATTTT,CASSLARGRGDTQYF
15,.,TRBV5-1,TRBJ2-5,TRBD1,TGCGCCAGCAGCCCCGGGACAGGTGGAAGGGAGACCCAGTACTTC,CASSPGTGGRETQYF
16,.,TRBV3-1/TRBV3-2,TRBJ1-2,TRBD1,TGTGCCAGCAGCCATAAACGACTACAGGGGCCGTATGGCTACACCTTC,CASSHKRLQGPYGYTF
11,.,TRBV6-5,TRBJ2-1,.,TGTGCCAGCAGTTATGGTAATGAGCAGTTCTTC,CASSYGNEQFF
15,.,TRBV9,TRBJ2-7,TRBD2,TGTGCCAGCAGTCCGACTAGCGGGGGACACTACGAGCAGTACTTC,CASSPTSGGHYEQYF
14,.,TRBV7-2,TRBJ1-2,TRBD1,TGTGCCAGCAGCCCGAGACAGGGGCCCTATGGCTACACCTTC,CASSPRQGPYGYTF
16,.,TRBV27,TRBJ2-7,TRBD2,TGTGCCAGCAGCCCCAAAGCGCTAGCGGACTACTACGAGCAGTACTTC,CASSPKALADYYEQYF
13,.,TRBV30,TRBJ2-7,.,TGTGCCTGGAGACAGGCAAGCTCCTACGAGCAGTACTTC,CAWRQASSYEQYF
14,once,TRBV5-5,TRBJ2-1,.,TGTGCCAGCAGCTTTCAGGGGCAGTTCAATGAGCAGTTCTTC,CASSFQGQFNEQFF
13,.,TRBV30,TRBJ2-5,TRBD1,TGTGCCTGGAGCTCCGACAGGGTTGAGACCCAGTACTTC,CAWSSDRVETQYF
18,.,TRBV15,TRBJ2-3,.,TGTGCCACCAGCAGGGGCGGGACTGTGGGACTGAACACAGATACGCAGTATTTT,CATSRGGTVGLNTDTQYF